The 14 T cell receptor beta chains reported below all come from one sample, sequenced in a study of beta chain features in type 1 diabetes. Reverse transcription of all isolated RNA meant that expressed TCRB transcripts were sequenced. Generated by immunoSEQ multiplex PCR, the TCRdb table keeps only in-frame clones and is missing some. This table holds 400,000 to 550,000 clones, approximately 10% found once. Sequenced: naive CD4+ T cells from blood. The receptors here all came from a young woman in good health.

CDR3 region: CASSFDGELFF. The CDR3 DNA reads as TGTGCCAGCAGCTTTGATGGGGAGCTGTTTTTT. This chain links TRBV7-9 with TRBJ2-2; no reliable D call. The CDR3 consists of 11 residues. Germline V CDR1 and CDR2: SEHNR, FQNEAQ (reference sequence). V dropped 3 bases and J dropped 8 bases, with 4 bases sitting between them.

The V call is TRBV25-1, the J call TRBJ2-7, with D possibly called TRBD1 or TRBD2 (6 bases each). The length of the CDR3 is 13 residues. Germline V gene lookup returns CDR1 MGHDK and CDR2 SYGVNS. The ends were cut back, 4 bases at V and 3 bases at J, with 10 bases in the middle. Here the CDR3 DNA reads TGTGCCAGCAGTGCGGGGGCCCTCTACGAGCAGTACGTC. Translating gives CASSAGALYEQYV.

The chain carries TRBV25-1 and TRBJ2-3; 7 bases agree with TRBD1. Germline V CDR1 and CDR2: MGHDK, SYGVNS. The CDR3 has 14 amino acids. V lost 8 bases, J lost 5 bases, and 10 bases stayed unmatched. The CDR3 nucleotides read TGTGCCAGCGGAAGGACAGGATATAAAGATACGCAGTATTTT. Translation gives CASGRTGYKDTQYF.

This clone was seen a handful of times. This rearrangement joins TRBV9 to TRBJ2-2, with D perhaps matching TRBD2 (6 bases). V was cut by 2 bases and J by 1 base, with 9 bases left in between. This CDR3 is 15 amino acids long. Germline CDR1 reads SGDLS; CDR2 reads YYNGEE. The CDR3 nucleotides are TGTGCCAGCAGCGTCGGGGGACGGAACACCGGGGAGCTGTTTTTT. This translates into CASSVGGRNTGELFF.

The V and J genes are TRBV7-2 and TRBJ2-3, with 7 bases identical to TRBD1. CDR1 and CDR2 from the germline V gene are SGHTA and FQGNSA. Unmatched junction bases numbered 4, after V lost 5 bases and J lost 2 bases. The CDR3 consists of 14 residues. This chain's CDR3 is CASSRDRFTDTQYF. The CDR3 DNA follows: TGTGCCAGCAGCCGGGACAGATTCACAGATACGCAGTATTTT.

The gene calls are TRBV7-2 and TRBJ2-3; weak D call: TRBD2 (7 bases). The germline CDR1 and CDR2 sequences are SGHTA and FQGNSA. Trimming removed 5 bases at V and 1 base at J, with 16 bases between. The CDR3 has 16 residues. The CDR3 protein is CASSLWGGAGTDTQYF. DNA for the CDR3: TGTGCCAGCAGCCTGTGGGGGGGCGCGGGCACAGATACGCAGTATTTT.

This clone came up a few times. The chain carries TRBV7-2 and TRBJ2-2; no clear D gene. This CDR3 spans 13 amino acids. Looked up from germline, CDR1 is SGHTA and CDR2 is FQGNSA. V was cut by 3 bases and J by 6 bases, with 8 bases left in between. The CDR3 DNA reads TGTGCCAGCAGCTTTTCCAGACCCGGGGAGCTGTTTTTT. Translating it yields CASSFSRPGELFF.

This chain joins TRBV5-1 and TRBJ2-3, with D tentatively TRBD2 (5 bases). The germline V and J ends were trimmed by 3 bases and 6 bases, with 14 bases remaining between them. The germline V gene encodes CDR1 SGHRS and CDR2 YFSETQ. This CDR3 comprises 14 residues. The chain's CDR3 is CASSYTGIRDTQYF. CDR3 coding DNA: TGCGCCAGCAGCTACACGGGGATCAGGGATACGCAGTATTTT.

This chain links TRBV19 with TRBJ2-4, with D possibly being TRBD1 (6 bases). The length of the CDR3 is 15 residues. V lost 1 base to trimming and J lost 8 bases, with 15 bases between them. Germline V gene lookup returns CDR1 LNHDA and CDR2 SQIVND (reference sequence). Here the CDR3 reads CASSIAGLRGDIQYF. CDR3 sequence (DNA): TGTGCCAGTAGTATAGCGGGTCTCAGGGGAGACATTCAGTACTTC.

V and J are TRBV30 and TRBJ1-1; no reliable D call. Trimming left V 0 bases short and J 7 bases short, with 15 bases between. The germline V gene encodes CDR1 GTSNPN and CDR2 SVGIG (reference sequence). This CDR3 has 14 amino acids. In DNA form, the CDR3 reads TGTGCCTGGAGTGTTAGTTTGGGTTCAGGTGAAGCTTTCTTT. Its translation: CAWSVSLGSGEAFF.

The rearrangement links TRBV18 to TRBJ1-6; TRBD1 matches 7 bases. Per the germline V gene, CDR1 is KGHSH and CDR2 is LQKENI. CDR3 size: 15 residues. V dropped 0 bases and J dropped 8; count of bases not matched to a gene: 4. This CDR3 is CASSPPRGKDSPLHF. In DNA, the CDR3 is TGTGCCAGCTCACCACCCAGGGGGAAGGATTCACCCCTCCACTTT.

The chain uses TRBV5-4 and TRBJ2-5; D is undetermined. The CDR3 extends over 12 amino acids. From germline, CDR1 is SGHNT and CDR2 YYREEE (reference sequence). The V end lost 4 bases, the J end lost 1 base, and 5 bases lay between the germline ends. The CDR3 DNA is TGTGCCAGCAGCCGAACCCAAGAGACCCAGTACTTC. Translation gives CASSRTQETQYF.

The sample holds a few counts of this clone. CDR3 loop: CASSQGAVNTGELFF. Written as DNA, the CDR3 is TGCGCCAGCAGCCAAGGGGCGGTGAACACCGGGGAGCTGTTTTTT. V is TRBV4-3 and J is TRBJ2-2, with D hard to call. Trimming removed 1 base at V and 1 base at J, with 7 bases between. Per germline, CDR1 LGHNA and CDR2 YSLEER. The CDR3 totals 15 residues.

The sample holds a few counts of this clone. The chain uses TRBV7-2 and TRBJ2-7; TRBD2 is a possible D gene (5 bases). The CDR3 extends over 13 amino acids. CDR1 is SGHTA, CDR2 FQGNSA, per germline. The V and J ends lost 1 base and 2 bases respectively, with 6 bases between them. The CDR3 here is CASSLGRPYEQYF. CDR3 coding DNA: TGTGCCAGCAGCTTAGGGAGGCCCTACGAGCAGTACTTC.